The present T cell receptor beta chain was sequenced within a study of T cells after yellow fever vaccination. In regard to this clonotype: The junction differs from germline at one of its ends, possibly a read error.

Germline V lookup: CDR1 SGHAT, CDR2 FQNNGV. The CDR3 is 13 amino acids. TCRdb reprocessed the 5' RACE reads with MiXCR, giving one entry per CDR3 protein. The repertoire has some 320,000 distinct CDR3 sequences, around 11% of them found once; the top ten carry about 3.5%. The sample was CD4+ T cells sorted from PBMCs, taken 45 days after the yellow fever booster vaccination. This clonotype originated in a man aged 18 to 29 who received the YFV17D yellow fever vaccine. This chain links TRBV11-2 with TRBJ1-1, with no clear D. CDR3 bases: TGTGCCAGCAGCTTAGGGGGTTTGACTGAAGCTTCCTTT. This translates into CASSLGGLTEASF.